This TCR beta chain was captured by sequencing in a study of blood T cells in healthy people across ages. PCR was performed a second time for roughly 7 to 12 cycles using a sample-barcoded 5' primer and a J-beta primer mix. TCRdb re-analysed the 5' RACE reads in MiXCR, keeping a single row per CDR3 protein. The sample lists over 1,300,000 distinct CDR3 sequences, approximately 63% seen once, with roughly 7% in the top ten. Deletions cut 4 bases from V and 1 base from J, with 23 bases between. Germline CDR1 SEHNR, CDR2 FQNEAQ (reference sequence). This CDR3 comprises 18 residues. This clonotype was seen a few times.

This TCR was recovered from a young man in good health. The rearrangement uses TRBV7-9 and TRBJ2-7, with D maybe TRBD1 (6 bases). The sample was blood. The CDR3 here is CASSSITLRDTNSYEQYF. As DNA, the CDR3 is TGTGCCAGCAGCTCCATTACCCTTCGGGACACCAATTCCTACGAGCAGTACTTC. The full variable domain, with the rest looked up from reference TRBV7-9 and TRBJ2-7, is DTGVSQNPRHKITKRGQNVTFRCDPISEHNRLYWYRQTLGQGPEFLTYFQNEAQLEKSRLLSDRFSAERPKGSFSTLEIQRTEQGDSAMYLCASSSITLRDTNSYEQYFGPGTRLTVT.